This T cell receptor (beta chain) was obtained from a study of circulating CD8 cells and anti-PD-1 response in melanoma. Study details: Patients received intravenous nivolumab, 3 mg/kg, every 2 weeks. Non-responders showed stable or progressive disease; responders showed complete or partial response.

By sample share, this clonotype is medium-sized (0.01 to 0.1%). Its antigen is undetermined. Study outcomes and limitations: Some patients were treatment-naive; others were previously treated. Tumor reactivity was tested by peptide assays on expanded sorted subsets.

Each library started from 15 ng of total RNA using the QIAseq Immune Repertoire TCR panel. TCRdb called the reads again in MiXCR, with one record for every CDR3 protein. The sample contains roughly 210 distinct CDR3 sequences, 8.5% to 10% of which appear only once. The CDR3 is 16 amino acids. The V end lost 5 bases, the J end lost 2 bases, and 19 bases lay between the germline ends. Germline lookup yields CDR1 LNHDA and CDR2 SQIVND (reference sequence). Sorting of live CD3+CD8+TCRalphabeta+ cells by PD-1 and/or TIGIT gave four subsets. The TCR was taken from a human donor with melanoma. The sample was CD8+ T cells from PBMCs, taken at baseline or after one month of anti-PD-1 therapy (not recorded which). The chain uses TRBV19 and TRBJ2-7; D may be TRBD1 or TRBD2 (5 bases each). This CDR3 is CASSGGQRRRTYEQYF. CDR3 sequence (DNA): TGTGCCAGTAGTGGGGGTCAGCGCCGGAGGACCTACGAGCAGTACTTC.